This entry features one T cell receptor (beta chain) sequence. Its antigen is as yet unknown. This entry belongs to a study of cytomegalovirus exposure and HLA in healthy donors. Some clones are missing from TCRdb's copy, which holds only in-frame ones; the method was immunoSEQ multiplex PCR. The sample contains approximately 150,000 clones, 85% of which appear only once. The CDR3 covers 15 residues. Between the trimmed V and J ends, which lost 3 bases and 3 bases, there was a span of 12 bases. Per the germline V gene, CDR1 is SGHVS and CDR2 is FQNEAQ. Study-level findings and limits: The investigators catalogued some 160 TCR beta chains as cytomegalovirus-associated. Three chains linked to CMV were shown in vitro to be specific for CMV antigens. A later analysis found first-cohort TCR clusters tended to co-occur in the approximately 110 validation repertoires.

The chain has TRBV7-8 and TRBJ2-1; tentative D call: TRBD1 (6 bases). The TCR originated in a man aged 25 to 40 in good health and CMV-seropositive. The source material was PBMCs. CDR3 sequence (DNA): TGTGCCAGCAGCTTGACAGGTTTCCTCTACAATGAGCAGTTCTTC. This encodes CASSLTGFLYNEQFF.